This entry lists 3 T cell receptor beta chains sequenced from one sample in a study of blood T cell repertoires in COVID-19. Repertoires were generated with immunoSEQ multiplex PCR, while TCRdb's copy carries only in-frame clones and drops some. Here the sample spans around 140,000 clones, 88% being singletons. Sequenced sample: peripheral blood. Source of these receptors: a man aged 60 to 75 with active or convalescent COVID-19.

V gene TRBV19 combines with J gene TRBJ1-1; the D is unclear. Germline V gene data show CDR1 as LNHDA and CDR2 as SQIVND (reference sequence). Trimming left V 3 bases short and J 8 bases short, with 10 bases between. The CDR3 consists of 12 residues. CDR3 DNA sequence: TGTGCCAGTAGTATGAACCGGGAAGAAGCTTTCTTT. Translation: CASSMNREEAFF. The full variable domain, in which reference TRBV19 and TRBJ1-1 provide the parts outside the CDR3, is DGGITQSPKYLFRKEGQNVTLSCEQNLNHDAMYWYRQDPGQGLRLIYYSQIVNDFQKGDIAEGYSVSREKKESFPLTVTSAQKNPTAFYLCASSMNREEAFFGQGTRLTVV.

The CDR3 nucleotides are TGTGCCAGCAGTTTATGGGGGCCTAGCGGGGTAAGGAACACCGGGGAGCTGTTTTTT. Translation gives CASSLWGPSGVRNTGELFF. The J gene is TRBJ2-2, the V gene TRBV27; 9 bases line up with TRBD2. The CDR3 totals 19 residues. CDR1 and CDR2 from the germline V gene are MNHEY and SMNVEV (reference sequence). The ends lost 1 base at V and 1 base at J; junction bases unmatched: 10.

The chain joins TRBV5-4 to TRBJ2-1; 13 positions agree with TRBD2. The CDR3 length is 16 residues. Germline assignment: CDR1 SGHNT and CDR2 YYREEE (reference sequence). The V segment lost 2 bases and the J segment 5 bases; nucleotides outside the gene matches: 4. The CDR3 sequence is CASSLILAGGDNEQFF. CDR3 sequence (DNA): TGTGCCAGCAGCTTAATACTAGCGGGAGGGGACAATGAGCAGTTCTTC.